The rows below give T cell receptor beta chains drawn from one sample of a study of metastatic and nonmetastatic thyroid tumors. From the PCR reads, TCRdb re-called clones with MiXCR. This sample yields 25,000 to 30,000 clones, of which less than 25% are seen a single time; more than 2% belongs to the top ten. The sample taken for sequencing was blood. These receptors all stem from a female donor with papillary thyroid cancer or a benign thyroid nodule (not recorded which). Some clones in this sample may be carry-over from other donors' samples. CDR3s include the opening cysteine and the closing phenylalanine or tryptophan. The order of the fields is D gene, clone size, V gene, J gene, CDR3 DNA, CDR3 protein. D genes are given only for firm matches. Clone size is shown for a subset of rows, as once, few, many or a class of expanded clone.

>.|.|TRBV15|TRBJ1-2
TGTGCCGCCAGCAGAGCCAAAGGGGATGGCTACACCTTC
CAASRAKGDGYTF
>.|many|TRBV19|TRBJ1-5
TGTGCCAGTAGTATTAAGGGACAGCCCCAGCATTTT
CASSIKGQPQHF
>.|medium-sized|TRBV28|TRBJ1-2
TGTGCCAGCAGTTTAGACGGAGCCTATGGCTACACCTTC
CASSLDGAYGYTF
>TRBD2|many|TRBV24-1|TRBJ2-7
TGTGCCACCAGTGATGTCACTAGCGGGGGCGAGCAGTACTTC
CATSDVTSGGEQYF
>TRBD2|once|TRBV13|TRBJ2-1
TGTGCCAGCAGCCGGACTAGCGGGAGGGCCCTTGCCTCCTACAATGAGCAGTTCTTC
CASSRTSGRALASYNEQFF
>TRBD2|many|TRBV5-1|TRBJ2-1
TGCGCCAGCAGCATCTTCCCGGGGCGGGAGGGCATCGTAAATGAGCAGTTCTTC
CASSIFPGREGIVNEQFF
>TRBD1|.|TRBV15|TRBJ2-5
TGTGCCACCCACTACCCGTCCAGGGGGTGGGAGACCCAGTACTTC
CATHYPSRGWETQYF
>.|many|TRBV5-4|TRBJ1-2
TGTGCCAGCAGCTTGGATGGGGGCAGGGGCTACACCTTC
CASSLDGGRGYTF
>TRBD1|many|TRBV14|TRBJ2-5
TGTGCCAGCAGCCGTCGGACAGGGCAGGCGGAGACCCAGTACTTC
CASSRRTGQAETQYF
>.|many|TRBV6-1|TRBJ2-5
TGTGCCAGCAGTGTAATTACAGGGTTTCTAGAGACCCAGTACTTC
CASSVITGFLETQYF
>.|many|TRBV19|TRBJ2-7
TGTGCCAGTAGTCCGGGGCTTTCCTACGAGCAGTACTTC
CASSPGLSYEQYF